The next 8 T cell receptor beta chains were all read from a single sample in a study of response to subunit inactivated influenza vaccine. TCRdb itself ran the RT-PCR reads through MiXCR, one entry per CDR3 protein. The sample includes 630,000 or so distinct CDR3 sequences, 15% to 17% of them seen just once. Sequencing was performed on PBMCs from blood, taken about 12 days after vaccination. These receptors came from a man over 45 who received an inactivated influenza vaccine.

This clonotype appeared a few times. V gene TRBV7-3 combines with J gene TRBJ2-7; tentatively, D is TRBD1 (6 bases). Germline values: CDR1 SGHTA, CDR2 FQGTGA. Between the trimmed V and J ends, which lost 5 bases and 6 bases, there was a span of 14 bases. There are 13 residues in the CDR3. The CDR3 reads CASSPDRFSEQYF. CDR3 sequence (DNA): TGTGCCAGCAGCCCCGACAGGTTTTCCGAGCAGTACTTC.

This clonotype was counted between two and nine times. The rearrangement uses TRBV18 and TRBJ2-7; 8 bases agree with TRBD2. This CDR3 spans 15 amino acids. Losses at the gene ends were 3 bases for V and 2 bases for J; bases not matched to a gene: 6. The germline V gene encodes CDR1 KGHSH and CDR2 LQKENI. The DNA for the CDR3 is TGTGCCAGCTCACCCAAGCGGGAGAGCACCTACGAGCAGTACTTC. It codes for CASSPKRESTYEQYF.

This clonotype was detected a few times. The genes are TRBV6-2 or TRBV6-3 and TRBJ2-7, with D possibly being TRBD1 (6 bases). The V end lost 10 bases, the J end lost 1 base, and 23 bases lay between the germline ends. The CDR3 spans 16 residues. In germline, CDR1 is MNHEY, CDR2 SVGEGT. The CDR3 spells CATQPRGQKASYEQYF. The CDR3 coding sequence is TGTGCCACCCAACCCAGGGGACAAAAAGCTTCCTACGAGCAGTACTTC.

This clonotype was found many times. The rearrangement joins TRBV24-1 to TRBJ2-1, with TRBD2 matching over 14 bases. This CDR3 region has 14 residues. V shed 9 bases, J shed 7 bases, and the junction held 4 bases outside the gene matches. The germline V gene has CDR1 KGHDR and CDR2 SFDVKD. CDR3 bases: TGTGCCACCTCTGGGACTAGCGGGAGTAATGAGCAGTTCTTC. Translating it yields CATSGTSGSNEQFF.

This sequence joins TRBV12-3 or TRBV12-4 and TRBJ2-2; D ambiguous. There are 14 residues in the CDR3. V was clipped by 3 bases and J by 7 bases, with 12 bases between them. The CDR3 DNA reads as TGTGCCAGCAGTTTGGGCGGACCGGACGGGGAGCTGTTTTTT. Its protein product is CASSLGGPDGELFF.

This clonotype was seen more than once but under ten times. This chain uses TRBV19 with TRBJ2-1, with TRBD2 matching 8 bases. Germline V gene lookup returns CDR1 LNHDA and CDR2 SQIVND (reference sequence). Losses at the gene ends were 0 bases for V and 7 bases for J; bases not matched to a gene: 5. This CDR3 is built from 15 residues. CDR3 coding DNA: TGTGCCAGTAGTATAGACGGGGGGGCCGGTAATGAGCAGTTCTTC. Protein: CASSIDGGAGNEQFF.

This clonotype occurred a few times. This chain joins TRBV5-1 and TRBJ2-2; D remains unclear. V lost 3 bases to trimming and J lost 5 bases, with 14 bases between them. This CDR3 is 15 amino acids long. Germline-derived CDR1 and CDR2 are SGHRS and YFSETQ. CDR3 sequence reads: CASSSPNSSTGELFF. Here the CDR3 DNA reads TGCGCCAGCAGCTCTCCGAATAGTTCAACCGGGGAGCTGTTTTTT.

Here the CDR3 reads CASRTGTTYNEQFF. The DNA for the CDR3 is TGTGCCAGCAGGACCGGGACTACATACAATGAGCAGTTCTTC. V usage is TRBV7-2 and J usage is TRBJ2-1; 7 bases map to TRBD2. The germline CDR1 and CDR2 sequences are SGHTA and FQGNSA. V shed 6 bases, J shed 4 bases, and the junction held 6 bases outside the gene matches. This CDR3 contains 14 residues.